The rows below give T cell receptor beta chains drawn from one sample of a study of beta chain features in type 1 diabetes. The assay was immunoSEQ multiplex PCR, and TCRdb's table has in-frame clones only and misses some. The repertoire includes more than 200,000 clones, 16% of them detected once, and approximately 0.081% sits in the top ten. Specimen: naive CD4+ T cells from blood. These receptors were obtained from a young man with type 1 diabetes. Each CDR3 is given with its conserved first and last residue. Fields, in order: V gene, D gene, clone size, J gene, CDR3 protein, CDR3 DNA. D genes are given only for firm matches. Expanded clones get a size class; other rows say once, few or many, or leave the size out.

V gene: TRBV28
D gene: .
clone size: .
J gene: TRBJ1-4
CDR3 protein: CASSLWQGTNEKLFF
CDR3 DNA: TGTGCCAGCAGTTTATGGCAGGGGACTAATGAAAAACTGTTTTTT

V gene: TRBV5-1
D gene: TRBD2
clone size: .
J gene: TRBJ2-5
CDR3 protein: CASGWGGSIQETQYF
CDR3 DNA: TGCGCCAGCGGCTGGGGCGGGAGTATCCAAGAGACCCAGTACTTC

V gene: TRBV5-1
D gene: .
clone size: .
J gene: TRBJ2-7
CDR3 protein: CASMSRAVGDEQYF
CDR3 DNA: TGCGCCAGCATGTCCAGGGCGGTCGGAGACGAGCAGTACTTC

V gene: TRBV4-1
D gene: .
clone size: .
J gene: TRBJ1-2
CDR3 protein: CASSQDTPSLNYGYTF
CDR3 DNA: TGCGCCAGCAGCCAAGATACACCGTCCCTCAATTATGGCTACACCTTC

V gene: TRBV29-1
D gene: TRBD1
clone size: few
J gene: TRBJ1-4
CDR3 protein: CSVAGTGPATNEKLFF
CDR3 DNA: TGCAGCGTTGCCGGGACAGGGCCAGCAACTAATGAAAAACTGTTTTTT

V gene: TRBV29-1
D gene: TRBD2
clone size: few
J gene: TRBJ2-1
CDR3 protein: CSVLKIAGGEQFF
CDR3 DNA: TGCAGCGTTCTAAAAATAGCGGGAGGCGAGCAGTTCTTC

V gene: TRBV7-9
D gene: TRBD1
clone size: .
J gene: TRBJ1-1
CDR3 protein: CASRQGIFNTEAFF
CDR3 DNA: TGTGCCAGCAGACAGGGGATCTTTAACACTGAAGCTTTCTTT

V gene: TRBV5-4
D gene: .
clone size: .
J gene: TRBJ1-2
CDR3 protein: CASSLTGNGYTF
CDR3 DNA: TGTGCCAGCAGCTTGACAGGGAATGGCTACACCTTC

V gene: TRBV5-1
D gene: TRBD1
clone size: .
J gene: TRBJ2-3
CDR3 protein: CASSLSPTGPSTDTQYF
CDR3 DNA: TGCGCCAGCAGCCTAAGTCCGACAGGGCCGAGCACAGATACGCAGTATTTT

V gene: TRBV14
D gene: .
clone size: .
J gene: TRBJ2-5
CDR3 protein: CASSQVGGTGGTQYF
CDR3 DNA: TGTGCCAGCAGCCAAGTCGGCGGAACTGGCGGGACCCAGTACTTC

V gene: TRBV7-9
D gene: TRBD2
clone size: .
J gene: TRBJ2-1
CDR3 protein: CATPIAGASNEQFF
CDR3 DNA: TGTGCCACCCCAATAGCGGGAGCTTCCAATGAGCAGTTCTTC

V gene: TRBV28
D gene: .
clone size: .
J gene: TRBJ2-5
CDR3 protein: CASRVGHQGTQYF
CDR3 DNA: TGTGCCAGCAGGGTCGGCCATCAGGGGACCCAGTACTTC

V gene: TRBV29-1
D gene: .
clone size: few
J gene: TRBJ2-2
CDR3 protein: CSVMRDRHTGELFF
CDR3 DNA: TGCAGCGTTATGAGGGACCGTCACACCGGGGAGCTGTTTTTT

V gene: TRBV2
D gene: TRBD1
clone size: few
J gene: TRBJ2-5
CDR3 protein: CASSSRQGLEETQYF
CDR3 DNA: TGTGCCAGCAGCTCCAGACAGGGTTTAGAAGAGACCCAGTACTTC

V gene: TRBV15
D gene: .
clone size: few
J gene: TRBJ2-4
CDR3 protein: CATSRIDSLAKNIQYF
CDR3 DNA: TGTGCCACCAGCAGGATAGACAGTCTAGCCAAAAACATTCAGTACTTC

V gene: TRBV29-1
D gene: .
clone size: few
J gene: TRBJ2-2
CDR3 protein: CSGRNTGELFF
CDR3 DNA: TGCAGCGGGCGGAACACCGGGGAGCTGTTTTTT

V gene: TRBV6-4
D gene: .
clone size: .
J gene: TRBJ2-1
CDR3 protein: CASSDTRDWGNEQFF
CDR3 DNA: TGTGCCAGCAGTGACACTAGGGACTGGGGGAATGAGCAGTTCTTC

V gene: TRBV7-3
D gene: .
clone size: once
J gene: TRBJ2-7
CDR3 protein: CASSLDTGPYEQYF
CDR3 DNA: TGTGCCAGCAGCTTGGATACAGGGCCCTACGAGCAGTACTTC

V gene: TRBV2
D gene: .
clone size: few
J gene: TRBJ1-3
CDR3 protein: CASSVGGNTIYF
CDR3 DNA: TGTGCCAGCAGTGTCGGTGGAAACACCATATATTTT

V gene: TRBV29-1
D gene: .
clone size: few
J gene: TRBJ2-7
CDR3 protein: CSVYANGVYEQYF
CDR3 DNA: TGCAGCGTTTACGCAAACGGAGTCTACGAGCAGTACTTC

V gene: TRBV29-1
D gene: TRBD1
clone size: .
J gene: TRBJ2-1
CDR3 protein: CSVEDRAGGFHNEQFF
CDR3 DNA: TGCAGCGTTGAAGATCGGGCAGGGGGCTTTCACAATGAGCAGTTCTTC

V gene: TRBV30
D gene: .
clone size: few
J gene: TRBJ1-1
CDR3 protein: CAWTWGGMNTEAFF
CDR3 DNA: TGTGCCTGGACATGGGGAGGGATGAACACTGAAGCTTTCTTT

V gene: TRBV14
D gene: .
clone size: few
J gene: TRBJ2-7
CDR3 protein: CASSATTGRFSYEQYF
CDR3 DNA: TGTGCCAGCAGCGCCACAACGGGACGGTTCTCCTACGAGCAGTACTTC

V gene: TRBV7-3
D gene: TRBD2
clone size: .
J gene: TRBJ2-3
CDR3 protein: CASSEREGRPYTQYF
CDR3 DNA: TGTGCCAGCAGCGAGCGGGAGGGAAGACCTTATACGCAGTATTTT

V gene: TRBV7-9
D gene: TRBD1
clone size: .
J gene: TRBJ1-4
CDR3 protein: CASSFSGTGNEKLFF
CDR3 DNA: TGTGCCAGCAGCTTTTCCGGGACAGGGAATGAAAAACTGTTTTTT

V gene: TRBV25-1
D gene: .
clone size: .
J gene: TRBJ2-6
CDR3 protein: CASSEGGTGANVLTF
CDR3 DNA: TGTGCCAGCAGTGAAGGGGGCACTGGGGCCAACGTCCTGACTTTC

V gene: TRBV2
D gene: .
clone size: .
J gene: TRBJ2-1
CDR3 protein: CASSDPSLGYNEQFF
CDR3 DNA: TGTGCCAGCAGTGACCCTAGTCTTGGCTACAATGAGCAGTTCTTC

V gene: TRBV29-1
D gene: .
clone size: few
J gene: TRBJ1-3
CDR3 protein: CSVGQTGNTIYF
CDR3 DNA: TGCAGCGTTGGACAGACTGGAAACACCATATATTTT

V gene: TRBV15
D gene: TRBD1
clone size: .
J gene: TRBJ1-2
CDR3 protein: CATVRDRGNYGYTF
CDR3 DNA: TGTGCCACCGTCCGGGACAGGGGCAACTATGGCTACACCTTC

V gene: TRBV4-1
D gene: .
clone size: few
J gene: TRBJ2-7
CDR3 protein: CASSVYFTSTRPFYEQYF
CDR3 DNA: TGCGCCAGCAGCGTATACTTTACATCTACTAGGCCCTTCTACGAGCAGTACTTC